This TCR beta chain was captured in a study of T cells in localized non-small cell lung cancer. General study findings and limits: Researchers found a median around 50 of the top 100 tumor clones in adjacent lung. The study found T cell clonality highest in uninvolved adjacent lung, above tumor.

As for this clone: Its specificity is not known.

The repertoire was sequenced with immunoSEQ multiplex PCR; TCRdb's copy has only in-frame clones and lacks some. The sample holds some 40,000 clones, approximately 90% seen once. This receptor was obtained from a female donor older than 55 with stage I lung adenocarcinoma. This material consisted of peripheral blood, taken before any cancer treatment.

This CDR3 reads CASSLATGRWYGYTF. As DNA, the CDR3 is TGTGCCAGCAGCTTGGCCACAGGGCGTTGGTATGGCTACACCTTC. This chain connects TRBV5-8 to TRBJ1-2, with D tentatively TRBD1 (6 bases). Trimming pared 0 bases from V and 5 bases from J, leaving 14 bases between. The CDR3 runs 15 residues. CDR1 SGHTS and CDR2 YDEGEE come from the germline V gene. The variable domain in full, completed from reference TRBV5-8 and TRBJ1-2, reads EAGVTQSPTHLIKTRGQQATLRCSPISGHTSVYWYQQALGLGLQFLLWYDEGEERNRGNFPPRFSGRQFPNYSSELNVNALELEDSALYLCASSLATGRWYGYTFGSGTRLTVV.